These 12 T cell receptor beta chains were all obtained from the same sample, sequenced in a study of T cell clonality in common variable immunodeficiency. Produced via immunoSEQ multiplex PCR; TCRdb's table is partial and in-frame only. The sample gives about 52,000 clones, none seen only once, and the top ten clones hold around 2%. The sequencing input was peripheral blood mononuclear cells. These receptors were collected from a person aged 18 to 75 in good health.

This clone was seen many times. The missing CDR3 end, 3 residues past where the read stops, is filled in from the germline J gene. The rearrangement uses TRBV12-5 and TRBJ2-1; 7 nucleotides align to TRBD1. The trim removed 5 bases at V and 2 bases at J, leaving 9 bases unmatched. The CDR3 has 16 amino acids. Germline CDR1 is LGHNT and CDR2 is FRNRAP. The CDR3 protein is CASGPDGTAPYNEQFF. Partial CDR3 DNA: TGTGCTAGTGGTCCCGACGGGACAGCGCCCTACAATGAG.

There are many counts of this clone. The read finishes 3 residues shy of the CDR3 end, and the germline J gene is used to complete it. The V call is TRBV7-3, the J call TRBJ2-3, with TRBD2 matching 11 bases. This CDR3 has 17 amino acids. The germline gives CDR1 SGHTA, CDR2 FQGTGA. V gave up 2 bases and J gave up 3 bases; unmatched junction bases: 7. CDR3: CASSLLPTSGDTDTQYF. CDR3 bases read: TGTGCCAGCAGCTTACTCCCGACTAGCGGGGATACAGATACG.

The sample holds many counts of this clone. Read coverage stops 3 residues before the CDR3 terminus; the germline J gene supplies the remainder. This rearrangement joins TRBV30 to TRBJ1-4; weak D call: TRBD1 (6 bases). The CDR3 is 15 amino acids. V was shortened by 2 bases and J by 5 bases, with 15 bases between the two germline ends. The germline CDR1 and CDR2 sequences are GTSNPN and SVGIG (reference sequence). CDR3 in amino acids: CAWSFGGGGNEKLFF. Incomplete CDR3 DNA: TGTGCCTGGAGTTTCGGAGGGGGAGGGAATGAAAAA.

In its sample, this clone was seen many times. From the germline J gene comes the end of the CDR3, since the read stops 3 residues before it. The chain is built from TRBV5-1 and TRBJ2-7, with 10 nucleotides matching TRBD2. The germline CDR1 and CDR2 sequences are SGHRS and YFSETQ. Germline trimming cut 1 base from V and 2 bases from J; bases unmatched to any gene: 0. The CDR3 is made up of 14 amino acids. This CDR3 is CASSLTSGTYEQYF. Incomplete CDR3 DNA: TGCGCCAGCAGCTTGACTAGCGGGACCTACGAG.

CDR3 DNA, as far as it was read: TGTGCCAGCACCTTCAGGGGATCTTCCTACGAG. It translates to CASTFRGSSYE. The whole CDR3 sequence is CASTFRGSSYEQYF. This rearrangement joins TRBV5-4 to TRBJ2-7, with D perhaps matching TRBD1 (6 bases). The read terminates 3 residues before the CDR3 end, so the remaining end is supplied by the germline J gene. The V end was cut by 6 bases, the J end by 1 base, with 14 bases between. CDR1 and CDR2 (germline): SGHNT, YYREEE (reference sequence). The CDR3 length is 14 residues.

This clone was found many times. The CDR3 end falls 3 residues outside the read, so it is completed with the germline J gene. The gene calls are TRBV19 and TRBJ2-3, with D perhaps matching TRBD1 (5 bases). The V end was cut by 3 bases, the J end by 2 bases, with 15 bases between. The CDR3 covers 16 residues. CDR1 is LNHDA and CDR2 is SQIVND in the germline V gene (reference sequence). The part of the CDR3 DNA that was read is TGTGCCAGTAGTATTCTGACAGACATCCACACAGATACG. Protein sequence: CASSILTDIHTDT. The whole CDR3 sequence reads CASSILTDIHTDTQYF.

This clone occurred many times. The read stops 3 residues short of the end of the CDR3; the missing end is completed from the germline J gene. The gene calls are TRBV19 and TRBJ1-1, with 8 bases that match TRBD1. CDR1 and CDR2 (germline): LNHDA, SQIVND (reference sequence). There are 11 residues in the CDR3. Here the CDR3 reads CASSDGQGAFF. The CDR3 bases that were read are TGTGCCAGTAGCGATGGACAGGGA.

This clone has at least ten counts. The CDR3 goes on 3 residues after the read ends, and that part is filled in from the germline J gene. This chain uses TRBV20-1 with TRBJ2-7, with D perhaps TRBD1 (6 bases). This CDR3 contains 14 residues. V lost 5 bases and J lost 0, with 14 bases in between. Germline CDR1 DFQATT, CDR2 SNEGSKA (reference sequence). This CDR3 is CSAPTGASSYEQYF. The covered CDR3 bases are TGCAGTGCTCCGACAGGTGCGAGCTCCTACGAG.

As for this clone: The sequenced fragment ends 3 residues before the CDR3 boundary, so the rest is inferred from the germline J gene. V gene TRBV7-9 combines with J gene TRBJ1-3, with D unresolved. The germline CDR1 and CDR2 sequences are SEHNR and FQNEAQ (reference sequence). The CDR3 has 12 amino acids. V was clipped by 8 bases and J by 0 bases, with 5 bases between them. CDR3 residues: CASVSSGNTIYF. The CDR3 bases that were read are TGTGCCAGCGTCAGCTCTGGAAACACC.

In its sample, this clone was seen many times. The read is 3 residues too short to cover the CDR3 end, so that end is filled in from the germline J gene. The chain recombines TRBV30 with TRBJ2-7; 9 bases are shared with TRBD2. The CDR3 length is 14 residues. J gave up 4 bases and V 2 bases, and 6 bases lay outside the gene matches. Germline assignment: CDR1 GTSNPN and CDR2 SVGIG (reference sequence). Partial CDR3 DNA: TGTGCCTGGAGTTCCAGCGGGAGGTTATACGAG. Translating gives CAWSSSGRLYE. The full CDR3 sequence reads CAWSSSGRLYEQYF.

This clone was recorded many times. The read stops 3 residues short of the end of the CDR3; the missing end is completed from the germline J gene. The V call is TRBV2, the J call TRBJ1-5, with 7 bases fitting TRBD1. With V trimmed by 3 bases and J by 4 bases, 6 bases remained unmatched. The CDR3 sequence is 15 residues long. From germline, CDR1 is SNHLY and CDR2 FYNNEI. The CDR3 DNA, read in part, is TGTGCCAGCAGTGATATTGGGACAGCAAATCAGCCC. The encoded protein is CASSDIGTANQP. The CDR3 as a whole reads CASSDIGTANQPQHF.

This clone was counted many times. The missing CDR3 end, 3 residues past where the read stops, is filled in from the germline J gene. The rearrangement links TRBV5-8 to TRBJ2-1; D is unresolved. CDR1 and CDR2 from the germline V gene are SGHTS and YDEGEE. The CDR3 loop spans 14 amino acids. With 0 bases removed from V and 2 bases from J, the gap between germline ends came to 6 bases. CDR3 amino acids: CASSLGQTYNEQFF. The CDR3 DNA, read in part, is TGTGCCAGCAGCTTGGGTCAGACCTACAATGAG.